One and the same sample provided the 21 T cell receptor beta chains below, sequenced in a study of CD4 T cell repertoires in COVID-19. TCRdb's table, derived via immunoSEQ multiplex PCR, lists solely in-frame clones and lacks some. This table holds 60,000 to 90,000 clones, roughly 80% found once. The sample in question was CD4+ T cells from peripheral blood, obtained after recovery from COVID-19. Receptor source: a human donor who had COVID-19.

The gene calls are TRBV10-3 and TRBJ1-1; D perhaps matches TRBD1 (5 bases). There are 16 residues in the CDR3. The V and J ends lost 5 bases and 4 bases respectively, with 20 bases between them. In germline, CDR1 is ENHRY, CDR2 SYGVKD. CDR3: CAISLTSTQGGTEAFF. The CDR3 DNA sequence: TGTGCCATCAGTCTTACATCGACGCAGGGCGGCACTGAAGCTTTCTTT.

Only one count was recorded for this clone. This chain connects TRBV18 to TRBJ2-7; TRBD1 might be the D (5 bases). Trimming took off 0 bases at V and 2 bases at J, with 5 bases between the two ends. The CDR3 has 13 amino acids. Germline CDR1 reads KGHSH; CDR2 reads LQKENI. CDR3: CASSPPTAYEQYF. DNA of the CDR3: TGTGCCAGCTCACCACCGACAGCCTACGAGCAGTACTTC.

The rearrangement joins TRBV25-1 to TRBJ2-5; TRBD1 is a possible D gene (6 bases). The length of the CDR3 is 14 residues. Germline CDR1 MGHDK, CDR2 SYGVNS. Trimming cost V 3 bases and J 5 bases, with 13 bases left between them. This CDR3 is CASSDTGPAETQYF. The CDR3 DNA follows: TGTGCCAGCAGTGATACAGGGCCGGCGGAGACCCAGTACTTC.

The chain employs TRBV29-1 and TRBJ2-3, with 9 positions matching TRBD2. After removal of 5 bases from V and 6 bases from J, the junction contained 6 bases not matched to a gene. The CDR3 has 13 amino acids. Germline assignment: CDR1 SQVTM and CDR2 ANQGSEA. The CDR3 DNA sequence: TGCAGCGTTAGGCGGGAGGGGGGGGATACGCAGTATTTT. Amino acid sequence: CSVRREGGDTQYF.

The V call is TRBV10-3, the J call TRBJ1-1; no firm D call. CDR3 size: 14 residues. V shed 3 bases and J shed 1 base, with 9 bases lying between them. CDR1 and CDR2 from the germline V gene are ENHRY and SYGVKD. The CDR3 reads CAISESAKNTEAFF. The CDR3 region has the DNA TGTGCCATCAGTGAATCTGCAAAGAACACTGAAGCTTTCTTT.

The chain combines TRBV5-1 with TRBJ2-7; D not resolved. Germline lookup yields CDR1 SGHRS and CDR2 YFSETQ. This CDR3 is built from 13 residues. V dropped 4 bases and J dropped 4 bases, with 12 bases sitting between them. Here the CDR3 DNA reads TGCGCCAGCAGCCTGGTCGGGCCATACGAGCAGTACTTC. Its protein is CASSLVGPYEQYF. The entire variable domain, with the rest obtained from reference TRBV5-1 and TRBJ2-7, is as follows: KAGVTQTPRYLIKTRGQQVTLSCSPISGHRSVSWYQQTPGQGLQFLFEYFSETQRNKGNFPGRFSGRQFSNSRSEMNVSTLELGDSALYLCASSLVGPYEQYFGPGTRLTVT.

V is TRBV3-1 (or the pseudogene TRBV3-2) and J is TRBJ2-2, with 9 bases matching TRBD2. Germline CDR1 LGHDT, CDR2 YNNKEL (reference sequence). The CDR3 is 17 amino acids. V lost 1 base to trimming and J lost 3 bases; unmatched junction nucleotides: 6. The CDR3 DNA reads TGTGCCAGCAGCCAAGTCAAAGCGGGGGGAGACACCGGGGAGCTGTTTTTT. Translated, it gives CASSQVKAGGDTGELFF.

The chain combines TRBV19 with TRBJ2-3, with TRBD1 as a possible D gene (6 bases). Per germline, CDR1 LNHDA and CDR2 SQIVND (reference sequence). This CDR3 has 12 amino acids. V was shortened by 10 bases and J by 2 bases, with 10 bases between the two germline ends. The CDR3 reads CAIRGPTDTQYF. CDR3 sequence (DNA): TGTGCCATCAGGGGTCCCACAGATACGCAGTATTTT.

The chain combines TRBV11-2 with TRBJ2-5; D gene uncertain. Per germline, CDR1 SGHAT and CDR2 FQNNGV. The CDR3 consists of 13 residues. V lost 5 bases, J lost 5 bases, and 12 bases lay in between. CDR3 residues: CASSHHGLETQYF. In DNA form, the CDR3 reads TGTGCCAGCAGCCATCACGGTCTCGAGACCCAGTACTTC.

This sequence joins TRBV5-1 and TRBJ2-3; D is unresolved. There are 13 residues in the CDR3. Between the trimmed V and J ends, which lost 0 bases and 8 bases, there was a span of 10 bases. The germline V gene has CDR1 SGHRS and CDR2 YFSETQ. The CDR3 nucleotides read TGCGCCAGCAGCTTGGCTGGCACGGGTACGCAGTATTTT. It encodes CASSLAGTGTQYF. The full variable domain, its missing parts supplied by reference TRBV5-1 and TRBJ2-3, is KAGVTQTPRYLIKTRGQQVTLSCSPISGHRSVSWYQQTPGQGLQFLFEYFSETQRNKGNFPGRFSGRQFSNSRSEMNVSTLELGDSALYLCASSLAGTGTQYFGPGTRLTVL.

The chain joins TRBV4-1 to TRBJ2-3; 7 bases align to TRBD1. V lost 2 bases, J lost 4 bases, and 6 bases stayed unmatched. CDR1 is MGHRA and CDR2 is YSYEKL in the germline V gene. This CDR3 spans 15 amino acids. The CDR3 region has the DNA TGCGCCAGCAGCCAAACGACAGGGTGGGCAGATACGCAGTATTTT. The encoded protein is CASSQTTGWADTQYF.

The chain recombines TRBV5-1 with TRBJ2-7; perhaps TRBD2 as D (5 bases). In germline, CDR1 is SGHRS, CDR2 YFSETQ. The CDR3 totals 15 residues. The ends were cut back, 0 bases at V and 3 bases at J, with 13 bases in the middle. The DNA for the CDR3 is TGCGCCAGCAGCTTGGGCTCGCGGGCCCACTACGAGCAGTACTTC. Its protein is CASSLGSRAHYEQYF.

This chain uses TRBV6-5 with TRBJ1-1, with a tentative D call TRBD1 (5 bases). V lost 6 bases and J 7 bases, leaving 18 bases between the germline ends. Germline V lookup: CDR1 MNHEY, CDR2 SVGAGI. CDR3 length: 14 residues. CDR3 sequence reads: CASSAGGLGREAFF. The CDR3 DNA reads TGTGCCAGCAGCGCCGGGGGTCTTGGTCGTGAAGCTTTCTTT.

The chain recombines TRBV2 with TRBJ2-5; 11 bases map to TRBD2. Germline values: CDR1 SNHLY, CDR2 FYNNEI. The length of the CDR3 is 14 residues. V lost 3 bases, J lost 6 bases, and 3 bases stayed unmatched. The CDR3 DNA sequence: TGTGCCAGCAGTGATCTAGCGGGGGGAAAGACCCAGTACTTC. Amino acids: CASSDLAGGKTQYF.

The J gene is TRBJ1-2, the V gene TRBV6-1; D is perhaps TRBD1 (5 bases). Germline V gene lookup returns CDR1 MNHNS and CDR2 SASEGT. The CDR3 is made up of 15 amino acids. Deletions cut 2 bases from V and 2 bases from J, with 12 bases between. The CDR3, as DNA: TGTGCCAGCAGTGAATATCGGGGGGTAAACTATGGCTACACCTTC. As protein: CASSEYRGVNYGYTF.

CDR3 bases: TGTGCCAGCTCACCAGACAGGGAATATGGCTACACCTTC. Translation: CASSPDREYGYTF. The chain employs TRBV18 and TRBJ1-2; the match to TRBD1 covers 7 bases. This CDR3 spans 13 amino acids. V was clipped by 2 bases and J by 5 bases; unmatched bases: 2. Germline assignment: CDR1 KGHSH and CDR2 LQKENI.

The gene calls are TRBV28 and TRBJ1-4; D call uncertain. V was pared by 3 bases and J by 0 bases, with 11 bases between. Germline V gene data show CDR1 as MDHEN and CDR2 as SYDVKM. This CDR3 is built from 16 residues. CDR3 sequence reads: CASSLVDRTTNEKLFF. The CDR3 nucleotides are TGTGCCAGCAGTTTGGTCGACCGCACAACTAATGAAAAACTGTTTTTT.

This clone was seen once. The genes are TRBV25-1 and TRBJ1-3; D remains ambiguous. The germline gives CDR1 MGHDK, CDR2 SYGVNS. V lost 7 bases, J lost 0 bases, and 19 bases lay in between. The CDR3 totals 17 residues. The CDR3 region is CASNRGPGGNSGNTIYF. In DNA, the CDR3 is TGTGCCAGCAATCGGGGTCCAGGCGGCAACTCTGGAAACACCATATATTTT.

This clone was observed once. This rearrangement joins TRBV7-2 to TRBJ1-1; D perhaps matches TRBD1 (6 bases). The germline gives CDR1 SGHTA, CDR2 FQGNSA. The CDR3 is 13 residues long. The ends were cut back, 10 bases at V and 4 bases at J, with 16 bases in the middle. This chain's CDR3 is CATNRVGSTEAFF. In DNA form, the CDR3 reads TGTGCCACCAACAGGGTCGGTAGCACTGAAGCTTTCTTT. The variable domain in full, with the rest retrieved from reference TRBV7-2 and TRBJ1-1, is GAGVSQSPSNKVTEKGKDVELRCDPISGHTALYWYRQSLGQGLEFLIYFQGNSAPDKSGLPSDRFSAERTGGSVSTLTIQRTQQEDSAVYLCATNRVGSTEAFFGQGTRLTVV.

The V call is TRBV18, the J call TRBJ1-2; 10 bases fit TRBD1. V lost 3 bases and J lost 3; bases outside the gene matches: 7. CDR1 and CDR2 (germline): KGHSH, LQKENI. This CDR3 region has 16 residues. The CDR3 DNA reads TGTGCCAGCTCACCGGGACAGGGGTCTGTCGACTATGGCTACACCTTC. As protein: CASSPGQGSVDYGYTF.

This chain links TRBV13 with TRBJ2-3; 8 bases match TRBD2. Looked up from germline, CDR1 is PRHDT and CDR2 is FYEKMQ (reference sequence). Trimming took 1 base from V and 4 from J; bases not matched to a gene: 19. This CDR3 contains 20 residues. DNA for the CDR3: TGTGCCAGCAGCTTAGAGTCCCTAGCGGGCGGCACCTTTGTGGCAGATACGCAGTATTTT. It codes for CASSLESLAGGTFVADTQYF.